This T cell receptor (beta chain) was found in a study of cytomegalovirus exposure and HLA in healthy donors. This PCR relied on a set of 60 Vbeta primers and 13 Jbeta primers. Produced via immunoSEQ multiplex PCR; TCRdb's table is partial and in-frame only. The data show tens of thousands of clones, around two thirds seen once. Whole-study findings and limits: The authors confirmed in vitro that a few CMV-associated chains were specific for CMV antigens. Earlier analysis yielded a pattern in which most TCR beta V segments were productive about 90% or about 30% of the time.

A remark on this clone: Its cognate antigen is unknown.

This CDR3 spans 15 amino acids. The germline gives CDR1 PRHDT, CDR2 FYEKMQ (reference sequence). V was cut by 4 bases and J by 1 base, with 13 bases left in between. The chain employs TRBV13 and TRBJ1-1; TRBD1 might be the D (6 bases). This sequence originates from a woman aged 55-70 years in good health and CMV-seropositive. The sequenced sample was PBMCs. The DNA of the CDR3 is TGTGCCAGCAGCTCTTCCGGGACAACGAACACTGAAGCTTTCTTT. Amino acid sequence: CASSSSGTTNTEAFF.